Shown below are 6 T cell receptor beta chains from a single sample sequenced in a study of cytomegalovirus exposure and HLA in healthy donors (dated by TCRdb to about 2017). The receptor library was made with the immunoSEQ multiplex PCR assay. The multiplex PCR relied on a mix of 60 forward primers for TCR Vbeta segments and 13 reverse primers for TCR Jbeta segments. Sourced from immuneACCESS, this table was stored by TCRdb with only in-frame sequences that have V and J called. A share of the clones is absent; for the studies checked, an unresolved V gene accounts for under half, and the remainder has no known explanation. In this sample the table shows around 110,000 clones, more than 75% of which occur a single time. The ten largest make up less than 3% of the sample. Sequencing was done on a sample of PBMCs. These receptors were obtained from a man aged 25-40 years in good health and CMV-seropositive.

J is TRBJ2-7 and V is TRBV16; 8 positions match TRBD2. The CDR3 length is 15 residues. Trimming removed 2 bases from V and 3 bases from J; junction bases left unmatched: 6. Germline V lookup: CDR1 KGHSY, CDR2 FQNENV. This CDR3 is CASSQEVTSGYEQYF. CDR3 DNA sequence: TGTGCCAGCAGCCAAGAGGTAACTAGCGGCTACGAGCAGTACTTC.

The chain uses TRBV6-1 and TRBJ1-2; D possibly corresponds to TRBD1 (6 bases). Germline values: CDR1 MNHNS, CDR2 SASEGT. Trimming cost V 4 bases and J 4 bases, with 16 bases left between them. The CDR3 contains 15 residues. CDR3 sequence reads: CASSARFDRPYGYTF. CDR3 nucleotides: TGTGCCAGCAGTGCCCGATTTGACAGGCCCTATGGCTACACCTTC.

The genes are TRBV27 and TRBJ1-1; a weak D match, TRBD1 (5 bases). V lost 0 bases to trimming and J lost 4 bases, with 21 bases between them. Germline CDR1 reads MNHEY; CDR2 reads SMNVEV (reference sequence). The CDR3 spans 18 residues. The CDR3 DNA reads TGTGCCAGCAGTTTATCGACCACCAGGGCAGGGTGGATCACTGAAGCTTTCTTT. Amino acid sequence: CASSLSTTRAGWITEAFF.

The rearrangement joins TRBV2 to TRBJ2-5; 15 nucleotides match TRBD2. CDR1 is SNHLY and CDR2 is FYNNEI in the germline V gene. The CDR3 is 17 amino acids. Trimming removed 6 bases from V and 4 bases from J; junction bases left unmatched: 9. The CDR3 DNA reads TGTGCCAGCAGGGCCGGACTAGCGGGGGGGGGTAGAGAGACCCAGTACTTC. Its translation is CASRAGLAGGGRETQYF.

Details on this clone: The junction departs from germline at one end; a sequencing error may be responsible. V is TRBV7-9 and J is TRBJ2-7; no firm D call. Germline lookup yields CDR1 SEHNR and CDR2 FQNEAQ (reference sequence). The CDR3 loop spans 14 amino acids. CDR3 nucleotide sequence: TGTTCCAGCAGCTTAGGTGTCGGCTCCTACGAGCAGTACTTC. This gives the protein CSSSLGVGSYEQYF.

This clone was found once. The chain combines TRBV25-1 with TRBJ1-2; no reliable D call. The CDR3 runs to 14 residues. The V end lost 2 bases, the J end lost 8 bases, and 15 bases lay between the germline ends. Per the germline V gene, CDR1 is MGHDK and CDR2 is SYGVNS. This chain's CDR3 is CASSETPVRGGYTF. The DNA for the CDR3 is TGTGCCAGCAGTGAAACCCCCGTTCGGGGAGGCTACACCTTC.